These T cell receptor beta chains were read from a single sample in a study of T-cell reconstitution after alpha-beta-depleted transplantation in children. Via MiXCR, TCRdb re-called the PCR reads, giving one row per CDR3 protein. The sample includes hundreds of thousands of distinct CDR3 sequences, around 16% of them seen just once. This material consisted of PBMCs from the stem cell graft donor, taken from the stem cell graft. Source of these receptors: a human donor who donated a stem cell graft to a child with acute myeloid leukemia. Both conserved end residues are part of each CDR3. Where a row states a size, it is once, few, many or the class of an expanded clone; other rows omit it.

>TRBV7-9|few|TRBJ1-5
CASSPAGVGQPQHF
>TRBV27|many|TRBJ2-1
CASSFRDRLNEQFF
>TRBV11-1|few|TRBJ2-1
CASSHPRGGLADYNEQFF
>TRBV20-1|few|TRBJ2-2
CSARGYWGSGELFF
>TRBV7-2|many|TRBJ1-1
CASSLWLADEAFF
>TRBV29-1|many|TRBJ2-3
CSVPKGGPADTQYF
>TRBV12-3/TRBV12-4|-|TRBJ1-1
CASSLEGVSVRYTEAFF
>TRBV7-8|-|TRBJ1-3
CASSLTPSGYTIYF
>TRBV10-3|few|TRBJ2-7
CAISERPGPFSYYEQYF
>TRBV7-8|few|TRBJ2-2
CASSLNPTGELFF
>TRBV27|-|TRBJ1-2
CASSSGPHYGYTF
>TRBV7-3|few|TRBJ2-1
CASSLEGRSQTYNEQFF
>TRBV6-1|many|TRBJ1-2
CASSADSVAFGYTF
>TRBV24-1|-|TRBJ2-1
CATSDFGGLTPNEQFF
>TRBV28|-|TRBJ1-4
CASSPPGQGLEKLFF
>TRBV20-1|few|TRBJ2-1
CSARDLRLPANNEQFF
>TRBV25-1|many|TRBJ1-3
CASSERAASGNTIYF
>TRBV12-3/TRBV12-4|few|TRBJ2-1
CASSLGLTSGGLGNEQFF
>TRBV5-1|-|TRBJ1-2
CASSPGNRDGYTF
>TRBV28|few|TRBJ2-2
CASSRLSAGTGELFF
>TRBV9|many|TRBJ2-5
CASSVATRGRETQYF
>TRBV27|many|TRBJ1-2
CASSLSTGEGYTF